Described below is a single TCR beta chain sequence and its context. The CDR3 contains 16 residues. Unmatched junction bases numbered 14, after V lost 5 bases and J lost 5 bases. The V gene's germline CDR1 is SGHNT and CDR2 YYREEE (reference sequence). Every PCR was spiked with synthetic TCR analog templates. The repertoire was sequenced with immunoSEQ multiplex PCR; TCRdb's copy has only in-frame clones and lacks some. This table has 55,000 or so clones, roughly 84% appearing once. The patients had locally advanced or metastatic urothelial carcinoma. These data belong to a study of PD-L1 blockade in urothelial cancer. Background on the study: Across blood samples, T cells had a median count of about 150,000.

The receptor was isolated from a man between 35 and 55 years old with urothelial cancer. V is TRBV5-4 and J is TRBJ2-5; 8 bases fit TRBD1. The starting material was PBMCs, obtained around atezolizumab (anti-PD-L1) treatment. The CDR3 region is CASRQAGGRGPETQYF. CDR3 in DNA: TGTGCCAGCAGACAGGCCGGGGGCAGGGGGCCGGAGACCCAGTACTTC.